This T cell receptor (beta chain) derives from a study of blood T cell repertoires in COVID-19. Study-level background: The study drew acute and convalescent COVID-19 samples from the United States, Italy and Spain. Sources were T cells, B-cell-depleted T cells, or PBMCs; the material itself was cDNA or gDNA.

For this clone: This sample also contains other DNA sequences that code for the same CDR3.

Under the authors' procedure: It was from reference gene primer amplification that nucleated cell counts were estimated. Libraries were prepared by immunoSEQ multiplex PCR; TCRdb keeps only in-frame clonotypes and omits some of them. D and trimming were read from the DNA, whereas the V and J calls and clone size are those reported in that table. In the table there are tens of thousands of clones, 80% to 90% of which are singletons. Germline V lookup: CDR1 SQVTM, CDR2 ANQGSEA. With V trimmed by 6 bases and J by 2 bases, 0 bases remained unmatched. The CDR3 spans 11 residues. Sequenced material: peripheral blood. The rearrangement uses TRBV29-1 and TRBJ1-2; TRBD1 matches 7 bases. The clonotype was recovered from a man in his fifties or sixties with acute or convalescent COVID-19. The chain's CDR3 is CSVDRNYGYTF. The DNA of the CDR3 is TGCAGCGTGGACAGGAACTATGGCTACACCTTC.